What follows is one T cell receptor beta chain and its context. This clone was seen a single time. What antigen it recognizes has not been identified. No base quality values were provided; no much bigger clone lies one nucleotide off. This record belongs to a study of OX40 agonist ivuxolimab in advanced cancers. About the full investigation: The costimulatory receptor OX40 (CD134) was targeted by ivuxolimab, a fully human IgG2 agonistic monoclonal antibody. Intravenous ivuxolimab was administered to patients every 2 weeks at six dose levels: 0.01, 0.1, 0.3, 1.5, 3 and 10 mg/kg. Among the approximately 50 dose-escalation patients, around 20 had hepatocellular carcinoma, roughly 15 melanoma, 9 renal cell carcinoma and 9 head and neck cancer. The dose-escalation cohort was approximately 83% male with a mean age of about 60 years, ranging from roughly 23 to 85. Prior anti-PD-1, anti-PD-L1 or anti-CTLA-4 therapy was permitted, and approximately 41% of dose-escalation patients had received checkpoint inhibitors. Partial responses occurred in three dose-escalation patients: two with cutaneous melanoma and one with hepatocellular carcinoma. The point of sequencing TCRbeta in the periphery was to test whether ivuxolimab changed TCR sequence diversity and drove clonal T-cell expansion. The paper describes the monotherapy dose-escalation part (N ≈ 49 patients) of the phase I trial of ivuxolimab.

The CDR3 measures 13 amino acids from cysteine to phenylalanine. CDR3 DNA is the only sequence kept; it has 39 bases, read in frame from the first base. From a lookup of the germline V gene, CDR1 and CDR2 are MDHEN and SYDVKM. Germline trimming: 4 bases from V, 2 bases from J; junction bases outside gene matches: 2. Genomic DNA was isolated from the sorted cells so that the TCRbeta CDR3 region could be sequenced. The immunoSEQ Assay was used for sequencing of TCRbeta CDR3 regions. The clones in this table, taken by TCRdb from immuneACCESS, are in-frame only. Not every clone is retained; where verified, under half of the shortfall comes from an unresolved V gene, and the cause of the rest is unknown. The sample has about 62,000 clones on record, approximately 90% of them singletons. Jointly, the top ten make up about an eighth of the sample. Patients with autoimmune disease history or receiving systemic immunosuppression were excluded from the trial. Peripheral blood for TCR sequencing was collected from all dose cohorts at baseline, on cycle 4 day 1, and on cycle 7 day 1. Samples came from an open-label, multicenter, first-in-human phase I dose-escalation trial of ivuxolimab. Adults with locally advanced or metastatic head and neck squamous cell, hepatocellular, melanoma or renal cell carcinoma were enrolled in the trial. Before TCR sequencing, CD4+ and CD8+ T cells were separately sorted from peripheral blood.

On the study overall, not on this receptor specifically: On average, CD8+ T cells showed more expanded clones than CD4+ T cells after ivuxolimab. The antigen specificity of the peripheral T cells that underwent clonal expansion was not determined. Low levels of normalized T-cell clonal expansion were also seen in some patients who did not respond. At doses of 0.1 to 3.0 mg/kg, clonal expansion of both CD4+ and CD8+ blood T cells was observed from baseline to week 6. Partial responders in the 0.1-3.0 mg/kg groups had among the lowest normalized peripheral clonal expansion, especially among CD8+ T cells.

The material sequenced was CD4+ or CD8+ T cells sorted from blood, taken in a trial of the OX40 agonist ivuxolimab. The sequence was obtained from an adult with an advanced solid tumor such as melanoma, head and neck, liver or kidney cancer. The V and J genes are TRBV28 and TRBJ2-7; 7 nucleotides in the junction match TRBD1. At the DNA level, the sequence is TGTGCCAGCAGTTATAGGGGGCCCTACGAGCAGTACTTC. Translated, it gives CASSYRGPYEQYF.